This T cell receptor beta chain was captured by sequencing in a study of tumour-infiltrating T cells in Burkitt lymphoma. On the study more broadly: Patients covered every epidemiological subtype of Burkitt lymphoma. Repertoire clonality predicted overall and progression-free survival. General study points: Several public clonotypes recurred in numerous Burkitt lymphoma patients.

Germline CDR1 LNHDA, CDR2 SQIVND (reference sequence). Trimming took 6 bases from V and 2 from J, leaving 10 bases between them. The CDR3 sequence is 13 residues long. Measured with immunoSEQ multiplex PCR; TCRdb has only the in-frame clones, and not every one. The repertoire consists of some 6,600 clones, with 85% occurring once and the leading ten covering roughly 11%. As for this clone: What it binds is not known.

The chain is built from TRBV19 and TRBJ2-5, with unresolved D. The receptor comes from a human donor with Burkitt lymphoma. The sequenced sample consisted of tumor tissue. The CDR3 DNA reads TGTGCCAGTAGACGGACGGAACAAGAGACCCAGTACTTC. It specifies CASRRTEQETQYF.